Presented here are 32 T cell receptor beta chains from one specimen sequenced in a study of T cell clonality in common variable immunodeficiency. Generated by immunoSEQ multiplex PCR, the TCRdb table keeps only in-frame clones and is missing some. The record shows tens of thousands of clones for this sample, with no singletons present. Sample: peripheral blood mononuclear cells. The receptors here all came from a person aged 18 to 70 in good health.

This clone came up many times. The read is 3 residues too short to cover the CDR3 end, so that end is filled in from the germline J gene. The chain has TRBV29-1 and TRBJ2-1; 8 bases are a match to TRBD1. The length of the CDR3 is 16 residues. With V trimmed by 6 bases and J by 8 bases, 18 bases remained unmatched. The germline CDR1 and CDR2 sequences are SQVTM and ANQGSEA. CDR3 sequence: CSVRTRQGIGNDEQFF. The sequenced part of the CDR3 DNA is TGCAGCGTCCGTACTCGACAGGGGATTGGCAATGATGAG.

This clone was seen many times. Read sequence stops 3 residues before the CDR3 end, and the germline J gene provides the missing end. This chain uses TRBV19 with TRBJ1-2; D gene ambiguous. Between the trimmed V and J ends, which lost 9 bases and 4 bases, there was a span of 21 bases. The CDR3 consists of 15 residues. Germline V gives CDR1 LNHDA, CDR2 SQIVND (reference sequence). This CDR3 reads CASQMSLARGYGYTF. The sequenced CDR3 bases are TGTGCCAGCCAAATGTCCCTGGCACGTGGCTATGGC.

This clone has just a few counts. The read finishes 3 residues shy of the CDR3 end, and the germline J gene is used to complete it. The chain joins TRBV5-1 to TRBJ1-2; 9 bases fit TRBD1. CDR3 length: 15 amino acids. Per germline, CDR1 SGHRS and CDR2 YFSETQ. The CDR3 protein is CASSAGTGKTYDYTF. CDR3 bases read: TGCGCCAGCAGCGCAGGGACAGGGAAAACCTACGAC.

Ten or more counts support this clone. The sequenced CDR3 bases are TGCGCCAGCAGCTTTACGACTAGCGGAGAGACC. The encoded protein is CASSFTTSGET. The whole CDR3 protein reads CASSFTTSGETQYF. This chain joins TRBV5-1 and TRBJ2-5, with 9 nucleotides matching TRBD2. The observed sequence ends 3 residues before the CDR3 terminus, with the missing tail filled in from the germline J gene. Germline assignment: CDR1 SGHRS and CDR2 YFSETQ. There are 14 residues in the CDR3. Trimming took 2 bases from V and 4 from J; bases not matched to a gene: 3.

This clone was seen many times. The DNA ends 3 residues before the CDR3 does, and the rest of the CDR3 is filled in from the germline J gene. The V call is TRBV5-6, the J call TRBJ2-5; D gene uncertain. The CDR3 runs 13 residues. Trimming took off 2 bases at V and 4 bases at J, with 9 bases between the two ends. In germline, CDR1 is SGHDT, CDR2 YYEEEE. CDR3 amino acids: CASSLGSGETQYF. CDR3 DNA, as far as it was read: TGTGCCAGCAGCTTAGGGTCCGGAGAGACC.

The table lists this clone with a few counts. The read stops 3 residues short of the end of the CDR3; the missing end is completed from the germline J gene. The chain links TRBV11-2 to TRBJ1-4, with D maybe TRBD1 (5 bases). This CDR3 region has 15 residues. Germline V lookup: CDR1 SGHAT, CDR2 FQNNGV. The sequenced part of the CDR3 DNA is TGTGCCAGCAGCTTAGTTGGGTCTGGGGCCAACGTA. Protein sequence: CASSLVGSGANV. The CDR3 in full is CASSLVGSGANVLFF.

This clone has at least ten counts. The CDR3 extends 3 residues past the end of the read, so its final part is completed from the germline J gene. The chain uses TRBV5-1 and TRBJ2-1; 7 bases map to TRBD1. This CDR3 is 13 amino acids long. The junction had 3 bases not matched to a gene; V was cut back by 4 bases and J by 5 bases. CDR1 and CDR2 (germline): SGHRS, YFSETQ. The sequenced part of the CDR3 DNA is TGCGCCAGCAGCCGGGACAGTAACAATGAG. Its translation: CASSRDSNNE. The CDR3 in its entirety is CASSRDSNNEQFF.

This clone was recorded a few times. CDR3 residues: CAISPHLAWRSYEQYF. The CDR3 bases that were read are TGTGCCATCAGTCCACATCTAGCGTGGCGTTCCTACGAG. This rearrangement joins TRBV10-3 to TRBJ2-7; possible D gene TRBD2, 6 bases. The read finishes 3 residues shy of the CDR3 end, and the germline J gene is used to complete it. CDR1 ENHRY and CDR2 SYGVKD come from the germline V gene. V lost 5 bases to trimming and J lost 1 base, with 18 bases between them. The CDR3 length is 16 residues.

This clone came up a few times. Read sequence stops 3 residues before the CDR3 end, and the germline J gene provides the missing end. This chain connects TRBV7-9 to TRBJ1-1, with a weak D call TRBD1 (5 bases). The CDR3 is 14 residues long. Trimming removed 11 bases from V and 0 bases from J, with 16 bases in between. Germline V CDR1 and CDR2: SEHNR, FQNEAQ (reference sequence). Here the CDR3 reads CAYDRRQLNTEAFF. The CDR3 bases that were read are TGTGCCTACGACCGGAGACAGCTGAACACTGAA.

In this sample, this clone turned up many times. The junction does not match germline at one end; this may be a read error. Read coverage stops 3 residues before the CDR3 terminus; the germline J gene supplies the remainder. The rearrangement joins TRBV4-2 to TRBJ2-7; D is unresolved. This CDR3 has 15 residues. In germline, CDR1 is LGHNA, CDR2 YNFKEQ. CDR3 residues: CASSQETVSSYEQYF. The CDR3 bases that were read are TGCGCCAGCAGCCAAGAAACAGTCAGCTCCTACGAG.

This clone was counted many times. The CDR3 goes on 3 residues after the read ends, and that part is filled in from the germline J gene. This chain joins TRBV10-3 and TRBJ1-5; the D is unclear. This CDR3 region has 14 residues. Trimming took off 4 bases at V and 4 bases at J, with 11 bases between the two ends. In germline, CDR1 is ENHRY, CDR2 SYGVKD. Partial CDR3 DNA: TGTGCCATCAGTGTTTCGGGTCCGAATCAGCCC. Protein: CAISVSGPNQP. The complete CDR3 sequence is CAISVSGPNQPQHF.

This clone was seen ten or more times. The read falls 3 residues short of the CDR3 end, and the missing part is taken from the germline J gene. The rearrangement links TRBV6-1 to TRBJ2-2; maybe TRBD1 (7 bases). This CDR3 comprises 15 residues. Germline V gene data show CDR1 as MNHNS and CDR2 as SASEGT. CDR3 loop: CASSKGVEGAEKLFF. Incomplete CDR3 DNA: TGTGCCAGCAGTAAAGGGGTGGAGGGGGCTGAAAAG.

This clone was recorded at least ten times. The CDR3 goes on 3 residues after the read ends, and that part is filled in from the germline J gene. The chain joins TRBV6-2 or TRBV6-3 to TRBJ2-7; D may be TRBD1 (6 bases). Trimming stripped 5 bases from V and 2 bases from J, with 16 bases between. CDR1 is MNHEY and CDR2 is SVGEGT in the germline V gene. The CDR3 loop spans 15 amino acids. The part of the CDR3 DNA that was read is TGTGCCAGCAGTCCCATGGGGGACATCCCCTACGAG. It is translated as CASSPMGDIPYE. The entire CDR3 protein reads CASSPMGDIPYEQYF.

This clone was observed many times. The read finishes 3 residues shy of the CDR3 end, and the germline J gene is used to complete it. The V gene is TRBV28, the J gene TRBJ2-7; D is possibly TRBD2 (6 bases). The ends were cut back, 4 bases at V and 0 bases at J, with 10 bases in the middle. The CDR3 is 14 amino acids. CDR1 and CDR2 (germline): MDHEN, SYDVKM. The CDR3 bases that were read are TGTGCCAGCAGTTCTGGCGGGAACTCCTACGAG. Its protein product is CASSSGGNSYE. In full, the CDR3 reads CASSSGGNSYEQYF.

This clone was seen more than once but under ten times. The CDR3 is cut off 3 residues early in the read; its end comes from the germline J gene. The chain carries TRBV6-2 or TRBV6-3 and TRBJ1-3; weak D call: TRBD1 (6 bases). The V gene's germline CDR1 is MNHEY and CDR2 SVGEGT. This CDR3 is 14 amino acids long. Trimming took off 2 bases at V and 4 bases at J, with 9 bases between the two ends. CDR3 DNA, as far as it was read: TGTGCCAGCAGTTACGGGGGCCTCGGAAACACC. The encoded protein is CASSYGGLGNT. The full CDR3 protein is CASSYGGLGNTIYF.

This clone was counted many times. Read coverage stops 3 residues before the CDR3 terminus; the germline J gene supplies the remainder. This rearrangement joins TRBV10-3 to TRBJ2-7; either TRBD1 or TRBD2 may supply D (5 bases each). The CDR3 covers 15 residues. Trimming took off 7 bases at V and 1 base at J, with 17 bases between the two ends. Looked up from germline, CDR1 is ENHRY and CDR2 is SYGVKD. The sequenced CDR3 bases are TGTGCCATCACCGAGGGGCCTGCTGCATCCTACGAG. It translates to CAITEGPAASYE. The whole CDR3 protein reads CAITEGPAASYEQYF.

This clone has a count of ten or more. At one of its ends the junction is not consistent with the germline gene, which may arise from a read error. The read ends 3 residues shy of where the CDR3 ends; the end is completed using the germline J gene. This sequence joins TRBV6-1 and TRBJ2-3, with D maybe TRBD2 (6 bases). The germline V gene has CDR1 MNHNS and CDR2 SASEGT. The CDR3 runs to 13 residues. The CDR3 region is CASNERQAGTQYF. The sequenced CDR3 bases are TGTGCCAGCAATGAAAGGCAGGCGGGGACG.

This clone was seen ten or more times. The read is 3 residues too short to cover the CDR3 end, so that end is filled in from the germline J gene. The genes are TRBV12-3 or TRBV12-4 and TRBJ2-5; D is perhaps TRBD2 (6 bases). The CDR3 has 12 amino acids. Trimming stripped 2 bases from V and 5 bases from J, with 6 bases between. This chain's CDR3 is CASSLRGETQYF. The DNA read from the CDR3 is TGTGCCAGCAGTTTACGGGGGGAGACC.

In this sample, this clone turned up many times. The read gets to within 3 residues of the CDR3 end, and the germline J gene fills in the rest. The chain links TRBV18 to TRBJ1-2; 10 nucleotides match TRBD1. CDR3 size: 15 residues. Germline trimming cut 3 bases from V and 7 bases from J; bases unmatched to any gene: 8. The V gene's germline CDR1 is KGHSH and CDR2 LQKENI. CDR3 DNA (partial): TGTGCCAGCTCACCGCAGACAGGGGGCGGAGGTGGC. Translation: CASSPQTGGGGG. The entire CDR3 is CASSPQTGGGGGYTF.

About this clone: The read finishes 3 residues shy of the CDR3 end, and the germline J gene is used to complete it. The gene calls are TRBV18 and TRBJ1-1; the D gene is possibly TRBD1 (6 bases). CDR1 KGHSH and CDR2 LQKENI come from the germline V gene. The CDR3 is made up of 15 amino acids. V was cut by 6 bases and J by 1 base, with 15 bases left in between. The CDR3 reads CASSAPGQRNTEAFF. Partial CDR3 DNA: TGTGCCAGCTCGGCCCCAGGACAGCGGAACACTGAA.

This clone appeared many times. The observed sequence ends 3 residues before the CDR3 terminus, with the missing tail filled in from the germline J gene. The J gene is TRBJ2-2, the V gene TRBV18, with 7 bases matching TRBD2. Germline lookup yields CDR1 KGHSH and CDR2 LQKENI. The CDR3 totals 16 residues. With V trimmed by 5 bases and J by 1 base, 7 bases remained unmatched. The CDR3 bases that were read are TGTGCCAGCTCATCCCCCCTAGCGGTGAACACCGGGGAG. This codes for CASSSPLAVNTGE. The complete CDR3 sequence is CASSSPLAVNTGELFF.

At least ten counts were recorded for this clone. The CDR3 extends 3 residues past the end of the read, so its final part is completed from the germline J gene. The J gene is TRBJ2-3, the V gene TRBV18; D gene ambiguous. The germline CDR1 and CDR2 sequences are KGHSH and LQKENI. The CDR3 spans 14 residues. V lost 1 base, J lost 2 bases, and 7 bases lay in between. The DNA read from the CDR3 is TGTGCCAGCTCACCACTCCAGTTCACAGATACG. It yields the protein CASSPLQFTDT. The CDR3 as a whole reads CASSPLQFTDTQYF.

The sample holds many counts of this clone. The CDR3 DNA, read in part, is TGCGCCAGCAGCCTCCTGACAGGGGGCGGGGAGACC. It yields the protein CASSLLTGGGET. The whole CDR3 sequence is CASSLLTGGGETQYF. This chain links TRBV5-1 with TRBJ2-5; 10 nucleotides align to TRBD1. The read gets to within 3 residues of the CDR3 end, and the germline J gene fills in the rest. CDR1 SGHRS and CDR2 YFSETQ come from the germline V gene. Germline trimming cut 4 bases from V and 5 bases from J; bases unmatched to any gene: 8. The CDR3 is made up of 15 amino acids.

This clone was seen repeatedly, ten times or more. The sequenced fragment ends 3 residues before the CDR3 boundary, so the rest is inferred from the germline J gene. The chain is built from TRBV11-2 and TRBJ1-6; maybe TRBD1 (5 bases). In germline, CDR1 is SGHAT, CDR2 FQNNGV. The CDR3 length is 10 residues. Partial CDR3 DNA: TGTGCCAGCGGGGGGAGGCCC. Translation: CASGGRP. The CDR3 in its entirety is CASGGRPLHF. Filled out from reference TRBV11-2 and TRBJ1-6, the complete variable domain reads EAGVAQSPRYKIIEKRQSVAFWCNPISGHATLYWYQQILGQGPKLLIQFQNNGVVDDSQLPKDRFSAERLKGVDSTLKIQPAKLEDSAVYLCASGGRPLHFGNGTRLTVT.

This clone was recorded at least ten times. The CDR3 end lies 3 residues beyond the end of the read and is filled in from the germline J gene. This sequence joins TRBV5-1 and TRBJ1-2, with unresolved D. The germline CDR1 and CDR2 sequences are SGHRS and YFSETQ. This CDR3 has 16 residues. The sequenced CDR3 bases are TGCGCCAGCAGCTTGGTCGCGGGAACTAGCACAGATACC. This gives the protein CASSLVAGTSTDT. The whole CDR3 reads CASSLVAGTSTDTYTF.

This clone was seen repeatedly, ten times or more. The missing CDR3 end, 3 residues past where the read stops, is filled in from the germline J gene. The rearrangement uses TRBV29-1 and TRBJ2-1; a weak D match, TRBD2 (5 bases). The CDR3 has 11 amino acids. Germline V gives CDR1 SQVTM, CDR2 ANQGSEA. The germline V and J ends were trimmed by 4 bases and 7 bases, with 8 bases remaining between them. Partial CDR3 DNA: TGCAGCGTTGTAGCGCGGAATGAG. Protein sequence: CSVVARNE. The full CDR3 is CSVVARNEQFF.

This clone was seen only a few times. The read terminates 3 residues ahead of where the CDR3 ends, so the germline J gene completes it. This chain connects TRBV6-4 to TRBJ1-2; D call uncertain. The CDR3 is 13 residues long. Germline lookup yields CDR1 MRHNA and CDR2 SNTAGT. CDR3 in amino acids: CASSDSSWRGYTF. The part of the CDR3 DNA that was read is TGTGCCAGCAGTGACTCAAGCTGGCGGGGC.

Regarding this clone: With the read ending 3 residues before the CDR3 end, the germline J gene is used to fill in that end. This chain uses TRBV18 with TRBJ1-4; TRBD1 might be the D (6 bases). This CDR3 comprises 16 residues. Per germline, CDR1 KGHSH and CDR2 LQKENI. The V end was cut by 6 bases, the J end by 8 bases, with 22 bases between. The sequenced CDR3 bases are TGTGCCAGCTCCCTCCGAATTAAACAGGGTGGGGAAAAA. It is translated as CASSLRIKQGGEK. Given in full, the CDR3 is CASSLRIKQGGEKLFF.

This clone has at least ten counts. The chain's CDR3 is CASTQGWGNQPQHF. The part of the CDR3 DNA that was read is TGTGCCAGTACCCAGGGTTGGGGCAATCAGCCC. V gene TRBV19 combines with J gene TRBJ1-5; possible D gene TRBD1, 5 bases. The read is 3 residues too short to cover the CDR3 end, so that end is filled in from the germline J gene. The germline V and J ends were trimmed by 7 bases and 2 bases, with 12 bases remaining between them. Germline CDR1 is LNHDA and CDR2 is SQIVND (reference sequence). This CDR3 comprises 14 residues.

This clone was picked up many times. The CDR3: CASRGRDRDFYGYTF. The part of the CDR3 DNA that was read is TGTGCCAGCAGGGGCCGGGACAGGGATTTCTATGGC. The chain carries TRBV28 and TRBJ1-2; 9 nucleotides agree with TRBD1. The CDR3 extends 3 residues past the end of the read, so its final part is completed from the germline J gene. V lost 6 bases, J lost 4 bases, and 9 bases stayed unmatched. CDR1 is MDHEN and CDR2 is SYDVKM in the germline V gene. This CDR3 comprises 15 residues.

This clone was picked up many times. With the read ending 3 residues before the CDR3 end, the germline J gene is used to fill in that end. The chain employs TRBV2 and TRBJ2-7; weak D call: TRBD1 (6 bases). V lost 7 bases and J 0 bases, leaving 10 bases between the germline ends. Germline CDR1 is SNHLY and CDR2 is FYNNEI. This CDR3 comprises 13 residues. Incomplete CDR3 DNA: TGTGCCAGCAACAAGGACAGCTCCTACGAG. Encoded protein: CASNKDSSYE. The full CDR3 protein reads CASNKDSSYEQYF.

There are many counts of this clone. Read data end 3 residues before the CDR3 end; the end is taken from the germline J gene. The chain links TRBV19 to TRBJ2-7, with D unresolved. Germline CDR1 reads LNHDA; CDR2 reads SQIVND (reference sequence). The germline V and J ends were trimmed by 4 bases and 1 base, with 14 bases remaining between them. The CDR3 loop spans 15 amino acids. CDR3 DNA (partial): TGTGCCAGTAGTACCACTGCCAGGAGTTCCTACGAG. It codes for CASSTTARSSYE. The complete CDR3 protein is CASSTTARSSYEQYF.